This T cell receptor beta chain derives from a study of blood T cells in healthy people across ages. Using a J-beta primer mix together with a sample-barcoded 5' primer, a second PCR was run for roughly 6 to 11 cycles. MiXCR, applied by TCRdb to the 5' RACE reads, yields one record per CDR3 protein. The sample comprises 750,000 or so distinct CDR3 sequences, about 25% of which are singletons, and more than 8.5% rests with the top ten. This clonotype was detected a few times. Germline CDR1 reads LGHNA; CDR2 reads YSLEER. The CDR3 spans 13 residues. The V end was cut by 2 bases, the J end by 5 bases, with 4 bases between. These data were also filed under a second study, of T cells of mothers and their children.

The TCR sequence derives from a boy aged 5-17 years in good health. V gene TRBV4-3 combines with J gene TRBJ1-6; D unresolved. Sequenced: blood. This CDR3 reads CASSQNDNSPLHF. The CDR3 coding sequence is TGCGCCAGCAGCCAAAACGATAATTCACCCCTCCACTTT.